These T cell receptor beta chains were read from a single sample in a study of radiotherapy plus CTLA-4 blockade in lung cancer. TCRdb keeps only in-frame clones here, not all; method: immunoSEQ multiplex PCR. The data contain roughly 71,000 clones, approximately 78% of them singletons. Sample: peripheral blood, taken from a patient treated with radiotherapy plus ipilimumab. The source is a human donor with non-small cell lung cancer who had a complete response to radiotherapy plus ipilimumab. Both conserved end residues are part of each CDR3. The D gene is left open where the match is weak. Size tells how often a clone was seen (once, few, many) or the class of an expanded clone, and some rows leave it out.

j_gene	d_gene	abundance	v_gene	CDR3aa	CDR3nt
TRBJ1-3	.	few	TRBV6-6	CASTPQGLSGNTIYF	TGTGCCAGCACTCCACAGGGTCTCTCTGGAAACACCATATATTTT
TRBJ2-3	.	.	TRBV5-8	CASSFRDNEDTQYF	TGTGCCAGCAGCTTCCGGGACAATGAAGATACGCAGTATTTT
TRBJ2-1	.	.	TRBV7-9	CASSPDRGAGEQFF	TGTGCCAGCAGCCCTGATCGGGGGGCGGGTGAGCAGTTCTTC
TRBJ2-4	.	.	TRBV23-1	CASSLGHAKNIQYF	TGCGCCAGCAGTTTGGGACATGCCAAAAACATTCAGTACTTC
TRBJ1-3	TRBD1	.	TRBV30	CAWGPGGFSGNTIYF	TGTGCCTGGGGGCCAGGGGGTTTCTCTGGAAACACCATATATTTT
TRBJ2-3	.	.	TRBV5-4	CASSRASGDTQYF	TGTGCCAGCAGTCGAGCAAGCGGCGATACGCAGTATTTT
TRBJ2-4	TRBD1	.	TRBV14	CASSRQGAGLAKNIQYF	TGTGCTAGCAGCCGACAGGGGGCCGGATTAGCCAAAAACATTCAGTACTTC
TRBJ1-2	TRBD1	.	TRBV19	CASSFGGVGTVFGYTF	TGTGCCAGTAGCTTCGGAGGGGTCGGGACAGTTTTTGGCTACACCTTC
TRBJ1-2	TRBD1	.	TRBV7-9	CASSSGQGYGYTF	TGTGCCAGCAGCTCGGGACAGGGCTATGGCTACACCTTC
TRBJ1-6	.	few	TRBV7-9	CASTTDLSLSHSPLHF	TGTGCCAGCACCACGGATTTGAGTCTATCACATTCACCCCTCCACTTT
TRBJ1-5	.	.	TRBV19	CASSIGGGGQPQHF	TGTGCCAGTAGTATAGGCGGGGGGGGTCAGCCCCAGCATTTT
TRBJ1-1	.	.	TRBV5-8	CASSLGRNTEAFF	TGTGCCAGCAGCTTGGGGCGGAACACTGAAGCTTTCTTT
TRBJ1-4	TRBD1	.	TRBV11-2	CASSLKLGQANEKLFF	TGTGCCAGCAGCTTAAAGTTGGGACAGGCTAATGAAAAACTGTTTTTT
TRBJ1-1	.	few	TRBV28	CASRVGGLTEAFF	TGTGCCAGCAGGGTCGGAGGGCTCACTGAAGCTTTCTTT
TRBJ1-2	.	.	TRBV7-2	CASSLTRRGIGF	TGTGCCAGCAGCCTAACCCGGAGAGGCATCGGTTTC
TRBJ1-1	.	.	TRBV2	CASSVDGPNTEAFF	TGTGCCAGCAGTGTAGACGGACCGAACACTGAAGCTTTCTTT
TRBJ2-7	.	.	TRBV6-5	CASSWREQYF	TGTGCCAGCAGTTGGAGGGAGCAGTACTTC
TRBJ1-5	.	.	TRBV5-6	CASSLKAQHWPQHF	TGTGCCAGCAGCTTGAAAGCGCAGCACTGGCCCCAGCATTTT
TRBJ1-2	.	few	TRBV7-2	CASSLVDPANYGYTF	TGTGCCAGCAGCTTAGTTGACCCAGCTAACTATGGCTACACCTTC
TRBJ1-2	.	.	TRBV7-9	CASSPRSSYGYTF	TGTGCCAGCAGCCCCCGATCATCCTATGGCTACACCTTC
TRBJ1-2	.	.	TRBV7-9	CASSLERGAGGYTF	TGTGCCAGCAGCCTTGAGCGGGGGGCAGGTGGCTACACCTTC
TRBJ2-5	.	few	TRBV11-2	CASSNDLSETQYF	TGTGCCAGCAGCAATGACCTATCAGAGACCCAGTACTTC
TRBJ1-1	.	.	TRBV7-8	CASSVTGIKSLGTEAFF	TGTGCCAGCAGCGTCACAGGGATAAAGAGCTTGGGCACTGAAGCTTTCTTT
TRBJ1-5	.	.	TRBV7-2	CASSPRVGSNQPQHF	TGTGCCAGCAGCCCGCGGGTAGGGAGCAATCAGCCCCAGCATTTT
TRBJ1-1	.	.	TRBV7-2	CASSHSPGTEAFF	TGTGCCAGCAGTCACTCTCCGGGGACTGAAGCTTTCTTT
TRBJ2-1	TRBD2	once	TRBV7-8	CASSFTSGDYNEQFF	TGTGCCAGCAGCTTCACTAGCGGGGACTACAATGAGCAGTTCTTC
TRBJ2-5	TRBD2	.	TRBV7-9	CASSLTGTSVETQYF	TGTGCCAGCAGCCTAACCGGGACTAGCGTAGAGACCCAGTACTTC
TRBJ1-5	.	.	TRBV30	CAWSSALGQRNQPQHF	TGTGCCTGGAGTTCCGCACTTGGACAGAGGAATCAGCCCCAGCATTTT